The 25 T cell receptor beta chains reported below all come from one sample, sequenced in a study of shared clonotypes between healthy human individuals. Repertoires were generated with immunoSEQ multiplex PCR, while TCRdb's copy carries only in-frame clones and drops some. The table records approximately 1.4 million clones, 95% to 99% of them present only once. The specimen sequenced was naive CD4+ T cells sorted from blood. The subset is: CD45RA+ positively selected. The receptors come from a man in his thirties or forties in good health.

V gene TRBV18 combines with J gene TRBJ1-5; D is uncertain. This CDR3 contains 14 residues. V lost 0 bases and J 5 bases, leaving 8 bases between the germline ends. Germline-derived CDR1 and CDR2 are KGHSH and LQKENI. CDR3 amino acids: CASSPPGPDQPQHF. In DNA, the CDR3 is TGTGCCAGCTCACCACCTGGGCCGGATCAGCCCCAGCATTTT.

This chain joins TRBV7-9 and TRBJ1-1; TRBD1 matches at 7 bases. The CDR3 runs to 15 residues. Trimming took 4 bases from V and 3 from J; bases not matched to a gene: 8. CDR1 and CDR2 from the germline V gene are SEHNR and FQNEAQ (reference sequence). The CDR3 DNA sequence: TGTGCCAGCAGCTCATTAAGACAGGGCTACACTGAAGCTTTCTTT. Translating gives CASSSLRQGYTEAFF.

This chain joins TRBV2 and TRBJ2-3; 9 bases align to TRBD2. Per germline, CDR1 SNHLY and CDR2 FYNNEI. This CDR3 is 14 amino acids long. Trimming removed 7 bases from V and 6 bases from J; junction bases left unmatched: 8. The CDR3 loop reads CASNGTSSGDTQYF. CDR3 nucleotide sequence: TGTGCCAGCAATGGGACTAGCTCCGGCGATACGCAGTATTTT.

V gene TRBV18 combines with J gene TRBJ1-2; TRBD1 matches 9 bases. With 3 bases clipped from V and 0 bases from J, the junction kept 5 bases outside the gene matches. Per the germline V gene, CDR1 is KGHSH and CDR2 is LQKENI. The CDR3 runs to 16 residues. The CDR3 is CASSPRTGDSNYGYTF. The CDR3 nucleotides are TGTGCCAGCTCACCTCGGACAGGGGACTCTAACTATGGCTACACCTTC.

CDR3 DNA: TGTGCCAGCAGCTTGGGGGGGACAGACTCCTACAATGAGCAGTTCTTC. Translated: CASSLGGTDSYNEQFF. The chain carries TRBV5-4 and TRBJ2-1; 7 nucleotides agree with TRBD1. The trim removed 0 bases at V and 0 bases at J, leaving 3 bases unmatched. Germline V gene sequence: CDR1 SGHNT, CDR2 YYREEE (reference sequence). The CDR3 is 16 amino acids.

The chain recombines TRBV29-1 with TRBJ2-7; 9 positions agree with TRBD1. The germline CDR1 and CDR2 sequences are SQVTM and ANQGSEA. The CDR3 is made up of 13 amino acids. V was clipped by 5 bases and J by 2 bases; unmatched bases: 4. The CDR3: CSVYRTGAYEQYF. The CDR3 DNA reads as TGCAGCGTTTATCGGACAGGGGCCTACGAGCAGTACTTC.

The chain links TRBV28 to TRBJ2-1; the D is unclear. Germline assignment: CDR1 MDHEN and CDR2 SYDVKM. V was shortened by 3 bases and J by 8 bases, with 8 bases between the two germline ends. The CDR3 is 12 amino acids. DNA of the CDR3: TGTGCCAGCAGTTTCCGTTTGTATGAGCAGTTCTTC. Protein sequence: CASSFRLYEQFF.

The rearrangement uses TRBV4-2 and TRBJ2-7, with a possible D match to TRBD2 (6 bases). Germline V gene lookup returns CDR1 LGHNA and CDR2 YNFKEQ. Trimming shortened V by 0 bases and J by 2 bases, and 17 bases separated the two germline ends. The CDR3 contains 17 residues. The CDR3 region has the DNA TGTGCCAGCAGCCAAGATGCGGGGCTAGCTAGGCCCTACGAGCAGTACTTC. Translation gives CASSQDAGLARPYEQYF.

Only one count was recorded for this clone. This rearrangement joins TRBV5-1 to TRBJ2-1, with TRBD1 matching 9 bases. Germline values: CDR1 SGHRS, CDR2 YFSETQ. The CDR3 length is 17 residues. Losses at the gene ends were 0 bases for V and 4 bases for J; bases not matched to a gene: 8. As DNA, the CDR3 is TGCGCCAGCAGCTTGGACCCCGGGACAGGGAGGTACAATGAGCAGTTCTTC. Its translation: CASSLDPGTGRYNEQFF.

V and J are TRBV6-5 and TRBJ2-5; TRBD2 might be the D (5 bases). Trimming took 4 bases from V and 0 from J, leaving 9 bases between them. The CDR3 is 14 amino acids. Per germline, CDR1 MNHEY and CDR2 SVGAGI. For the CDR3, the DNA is TGTGCCAGCAGTTTTGGACTGCACCAAGAGACCCAGTACTTC. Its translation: CASSFGLHQETQYF.

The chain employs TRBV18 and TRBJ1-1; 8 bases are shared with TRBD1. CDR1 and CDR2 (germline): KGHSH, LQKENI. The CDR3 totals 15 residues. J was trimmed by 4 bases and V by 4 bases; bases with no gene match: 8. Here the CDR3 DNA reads TGTGCCAGCTCACTCCTGGACAGGGATGGCACTGAAGCTTTCTTT. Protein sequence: CASSLLDRDGTEAFF.

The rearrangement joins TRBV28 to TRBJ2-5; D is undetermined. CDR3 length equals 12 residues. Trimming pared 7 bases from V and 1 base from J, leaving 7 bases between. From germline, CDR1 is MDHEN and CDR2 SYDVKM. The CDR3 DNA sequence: TGTGCCAGCAAAGAGCTCCAAGAGACCCAGTACTTC. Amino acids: CASKELQETQYF.

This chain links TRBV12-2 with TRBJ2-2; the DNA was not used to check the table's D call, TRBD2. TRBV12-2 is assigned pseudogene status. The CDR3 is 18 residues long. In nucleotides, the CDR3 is TGTGCAAGTCGCTCAGGACTAGCGGGAGGGAGGAACACCGGGGAGCTGTTTTTT. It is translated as CASRSGLAGGRNTGELFF.

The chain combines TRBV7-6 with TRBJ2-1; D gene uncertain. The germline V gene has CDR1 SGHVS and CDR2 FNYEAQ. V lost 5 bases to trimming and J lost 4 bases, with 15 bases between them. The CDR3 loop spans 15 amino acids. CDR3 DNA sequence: TGTGCCAGCAGCCTACCCGTCCCAGAGTACAATGAGCAGTTCTTC. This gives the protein CASSLPVPEYNEQFF.

This CDR3 is CASSSLTQNTEAFF. In nucleotides, the CDR3 is TGCGCCAGCAGCTCACTAACACAGAACACTGAAGCTTTCTTT. This rearrangement joins TRBV5-1 to TRBJ1-1; D is unclear. Germline V gene data show CDR1 as SGHRS and CDR2 as YFSETQ. The CDR3 consists of 14 residues. Trimming shortened V by 3 bases and J by 1 base, and 10 bases separated the two germline ends.

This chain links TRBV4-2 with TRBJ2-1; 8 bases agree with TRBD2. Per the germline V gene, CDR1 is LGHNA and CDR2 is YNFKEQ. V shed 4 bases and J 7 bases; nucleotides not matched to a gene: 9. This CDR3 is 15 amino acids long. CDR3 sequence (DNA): TGTGCCAGCAGCCTGTATGGGACTAGGGCTAATGAGCAGTTCTTC. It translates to CASSLYGTRANEQFF.

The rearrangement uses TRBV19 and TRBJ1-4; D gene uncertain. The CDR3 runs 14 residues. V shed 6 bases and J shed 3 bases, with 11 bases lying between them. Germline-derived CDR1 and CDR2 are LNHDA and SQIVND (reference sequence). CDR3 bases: TGTGCCAGTAGGAAGAAGGGTTCTAATGAAAAACTGTTTTTT. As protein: CASRKKGSNEKLFF. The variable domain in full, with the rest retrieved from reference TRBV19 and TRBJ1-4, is DGGITQSPKYLFRKEGQNVTLSCEQNLNHDAMYWYRQDPGQGLRLIYYSQIVNDFQKGDIAEGYSVSREKKESFPLTVTSAQKNPTAFYLCASRKKGSNEKLFFGSGTQLSVL.

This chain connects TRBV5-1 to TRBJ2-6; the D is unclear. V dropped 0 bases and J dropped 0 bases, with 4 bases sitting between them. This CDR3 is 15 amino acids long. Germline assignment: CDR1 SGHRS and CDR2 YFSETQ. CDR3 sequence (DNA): TGCGCCAGCAGCTTGGAAAGCTCTGGGGCCAACGTCCTGACTTTC. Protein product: CASSLESSGANVLTF.

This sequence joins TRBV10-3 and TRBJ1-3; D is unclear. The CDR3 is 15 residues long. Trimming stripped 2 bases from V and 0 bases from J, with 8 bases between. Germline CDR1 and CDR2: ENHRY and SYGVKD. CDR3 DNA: TGTGCCATCAGTGAGGGTGCGGGCTCTGGAAACACCATATATTTT. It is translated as CAISEGAGSGNTIYF.

CDR3: CASRRGANYNEQFF. Written as DNA, the CDR3 is TGTGCCAGTAGGCGCGGGGCTAACTACAATGAGCAGTTCTTC. V gene TRBV19 combines with J gene TRBJ2-1, with D possibly being TRBD2 (6 bases). V shed 6 bases and J shed 3 bases, with 12 bases lying between them. Germline V lookup: CDR1 LNHDA, CDR2 SQIVND (reference sequence). The CDR3 is made up of 14 amino acids. The entire variable domain, with the rest obtained from reference TRBV19 and TRBJ2-1, is as follows: DGGITQSPKYLFRKEGQNVTLSCEQNLNHDAMYWYRQDPGQGLRLIYYSQIVNDFQKGDIAEGYSVSREKKESFPLTVTSAQKNPTAFYLCASRRGANYNEQFFGPGTRLTVL.

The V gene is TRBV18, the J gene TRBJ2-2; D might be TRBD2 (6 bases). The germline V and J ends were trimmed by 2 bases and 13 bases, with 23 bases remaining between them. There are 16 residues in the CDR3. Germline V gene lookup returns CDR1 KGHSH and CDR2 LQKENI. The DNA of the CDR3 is TGTGCCAGCTCACCAGCCGCGCGGGACCCGTCGAAGGGGCTGTTTTTT. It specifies CASSPAARDPSKGLFF.

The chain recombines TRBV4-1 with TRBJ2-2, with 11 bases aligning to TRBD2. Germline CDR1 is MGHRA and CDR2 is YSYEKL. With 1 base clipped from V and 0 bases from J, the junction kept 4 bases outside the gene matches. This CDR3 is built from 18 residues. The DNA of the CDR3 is TGCGCCAGCAGCCAAGTTTTAGCGGGAGGGACGAACACCGGGGAGCTGTTTTTT. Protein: CASSQVLAGGTNTGELFF.

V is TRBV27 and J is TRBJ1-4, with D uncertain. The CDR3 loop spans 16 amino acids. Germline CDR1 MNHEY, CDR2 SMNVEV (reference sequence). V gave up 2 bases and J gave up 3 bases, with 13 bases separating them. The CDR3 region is CASSLRGRGANEKLFF. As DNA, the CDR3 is TGTGCCAGCAGTTTAAGAGGACGGGGAGCTAATGAAAAACTGTTTTTT.

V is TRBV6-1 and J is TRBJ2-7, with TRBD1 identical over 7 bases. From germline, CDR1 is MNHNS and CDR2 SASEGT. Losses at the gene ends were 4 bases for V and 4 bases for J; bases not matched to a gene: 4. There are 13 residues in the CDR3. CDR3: CASSVTGEYEQYF. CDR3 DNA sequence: TGTGCCAGCAGTGTTACAGGGGAATACGAGCAGTACTTC.

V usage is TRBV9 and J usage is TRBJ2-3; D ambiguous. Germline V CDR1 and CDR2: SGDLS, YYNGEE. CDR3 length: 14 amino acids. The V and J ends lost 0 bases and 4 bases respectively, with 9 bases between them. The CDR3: CASSVAGSADTQYF. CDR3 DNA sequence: TGTGCCAGCAGCGTAGCTGGGTCTGCAGATACGCAGTATTTT.